The rows below give T cell receptor beta chains drawn from one sample of a study of T cells after yellow fever vaccination. From the 5' RACE reads, TCRdb called clonotypes with MiXCR, one entry per CDR3 protein. The sample has 450,000 to 550,000 distinct CDR3 sequences; 21% are singletons. The sequenced sample was PBMCs, obtained more than 20 days after the first yellow fever vaccination. These TCRs come from a young man who received the YFV17D yellow fever vaccine. Both conserved end residues are part of each CDR3. The order of the fields is CDR3 protein, CDR3 DNA, J gene, clone size, V gene, D gene, CDR3 length. A D gene is named only where the DNA matches it firmly. The size field is filled for only some rows; it gives once, few, many or a size class.

CDR3 protein: CASSLGTAWAGELFF
CDR3 DNA: TGTGCCAGCTCACTGGGGACAGCCTGGGCCGGGGAGCTGTTTTTT
J gene: TRBJ2-2
clone size: few
V gene: TRBV18
D gene: TRBD1
CDR3 length: 15

CDR3 protein: CSARVSSLRGLAGYEQYF
CDR3 DNA: TGCAGTGCTAGAGTATCAAGTCTTCGGGGACTAGCGGGGTACGAGCAGTACTTC
J gene: TRBJ2-7
clone size: -
V gene: TRBV20-1
D gene: TRBD2
CDR3 length: 18

CDR3 protein: CASSRRGGNQPQHF
CDR3 DNA: TGTGCCAGCAGCCGACGGGGGGGCAATCAGCCCCAGCATTTT
J gene: TRBJ1-5
clone size: few
V gene: TRBV12-3/TRBV12-4
D gene: -
CDR3 length: 14

CDR3 protein: CASSLDPGGTYNEQFF
CDR3 DNA: TGCGCCAGCAGCTTGGACCCCGGGGGAACCTACAATGAGCAGTTCTTC
J gene: TRBJ2-1
clone size: -
V gene: TRBV5-1
D gene: -
CDR3 length: 16

CDR3 protein: CASSPNIGDSPLHF
CDR3 DNA: TGTGCCAGCAGCCCAAACATTGGTGATTCACCCCTCCACTTT
J gene: TRBJ1-6
clone size: few
V gene: TRBV11-2
D gene: -
CDR3 length: 14

CDR3 protein: CASSPGLPYNEQFF
CDR3 DNA: TGTGCCAGCAGCCCGGGGTTACCCTACAATGAGCAGTTCTTC
J gene: TRBJ2-1
clone size: -
V gene: TRBV3-1
D gene: -
CDR3 length: 14

CDR3 protein: CSARPHPDRASYEQYF
CDR3 DNA: TGCAGTGCTAGGCCCCACCCGGACAGGGCGTCCTACGAGCAGTACTTC
J gene: TRBJ2-7
clone size: -
V gene: TRBV20-1
D gene: TRBD1
CDR3 length: 16

CDR3 protein: CASSFDAYEQYF
CDR3 DNA: TGTGCCAGCAGCTTTGACGCCTACGAGCAGTACTTC
J gene: TRBJ2-7
clone size: -
V gene: TRBV5-4
D gene: -
CDR3 length: 12

CDR3 protein: CASSLGRRYTEAFF
CDR3 DNA: TGTGCCAGCAGCTTGGGTAGGCGGTATACTGAAGCTTTCTTT
J gene: TRBJ1-1
clone size: few
V gene: TRBV7-6
D gene: -
CDR3 length: 14

CDR3 protein: CATSDFWGQQFF
CDR3 DNA: TGTGCCACCAGTGATTTTTGGGGACAGCAGTTCTTC
J gene: TRBJ2-1
clone size: few
V gene: TRBV24-1
D gene: -
CDR3 length: 12

CDR3 protein: CASRSSGGPMRNEQFF
CDR3 DNA: TGTGCCAGCAGATCCTCCGGGGGGCCCATGAGAAATGAGCAGTTCTTC
J gene: TRBJ2-1
clone size: few
V gene: TRBV11-1
D gene: -
CDR3 length: 16